This TCR beta chain was sequenced for a study of CD4 T cells in relation to SARS-CoV-2 and coronaviruses (dated by TCRdb to the early 2020s). For context, the study as a whole: The ViraFEST assay cultured PBMCs with antigen for more than nine days, then sequenced TCR beta CDR3s to find antigen-specific clonal expansions. An HIV-1 Nef peptide pool or a culture without peptide was used as the negative reference condition. Using patient-derived lymphoblastoid cell lines, the shared crossreactive spike epitopes were mapped to their HLA restriction. At the level of individual TCR clonotypes, the study measured memory CD4+ T cell crossreactivity between SARS-CoV-2 spike protein and common cold coronavirus spike proteins. Samples from three pre-COVID donors and the naive versus memory experiments were sequenced with the Adaptive Biotechnologies TCR-sequencing kit; other data were Illumina-based. For other donors in the study, expansion assays were sequenced with a different, Illumina-based TCR-beta assay. Here is what the overall study found, with its caveats: No donor contributed both pre-pandemic and post-infection samples, which limited tracing the source of pre-existing responses. Because the crossreactivity analysis focused on spike protein, crossreactivity against other viral proteins was not assessed. In about two thirds of donors, memory CD4+ clonotypes turned up that crossrecognized SARS-CoV-2 and at least one common cold coronavirus spike. Small numbers of patients and of tested TCRs were a limitation of the study. Significantly weaker SARS-CoV-2-driven expansion was shown by crossreactive clones than by monoreactive clones, consistent with antigenic imprinting.

The library relied on the immunoSEQ multiplex PCR assay. For the original study's pipeline: During preprocessing, nonproductive sequences were removed, as were CDR3s that did not start with C, did not end with F or W, or were shorter than 7 amino acids. The MANAFEST web app identified antigen-specific clonotypes based on expansion compared with the reference and other culture wells. A clone counted as positive if significantly expanded in 2 of 3 replicate wells versus the reference culture at FDR below 0.05. A further requirement for positive clones was significant expansion compared with all other tandem wells, along with an odds ratio above 5. After three terminal residues were trimmed from each end, CDR3 homology was quantified as pairwise Levenshtein distance using the stringdist R package. TCRdb holds this immuneACCESS table with in-frame rearrangements only. Some clones are missing; in checked studies, unresolved V genes explain under half, and the rest has no known cause. V and J calls and clone size follow that table, whereas D and trimming were derived from the DNA. A total of some 21,000 clones appear in this sample, 75% to 85% of them only once. Of the sample, about 12% falls within the top ten clones.

CD4+ T cells from unexposed donors were collected before the COVID-19 pandemic (2011-2018). Following 10 days of culture, the EasySep CD4+ T cell isolation kit was used to isolate CD4+ T cells. Unexposed donor CD4+ T cells were tested for reactivity to SARS-CoV-2 S and N and four common cold coronavirus spike pools, as cell number allowed. Each well received two million PBMCs, cultured in IMDM supplemented with approximately 5% human AB serum and about 10 IU/ml IL-2. Half of the culture medium was replaced with fresh IL-2-containing medium on days 3 and 7. In general, every peptide culture condition was set up in three replicate wells. The leukapheresis product for the unexposed donors was obtained through commercial purchase. Ficoll-Paque PLUS gradient centrifugation was used to isolate PBMCs from either whole blood or leukapheresis product. PBMCs were either used fresh in the expansion assay or cryopreserved at -140 degrees C. The QIAamp Micro DNA Kit was used to extract genomic DNA from the CD4+ T cells.

The germline V gene provides CDR1 KGHSH and CDR2 LQKENI. From cysteine to phenylalanine, the CDR3 is 13 amino acids long. Only CDR3 DNA is held: 39 bases, read in frame from base 1. V is clipped by 6 bases and J by 0 bases, and the sequence between their germline boundaries is 6 bases long. Comments on this clone: This clone's antigen is unknown. Per-base quality was not reported, and no clone a single base away is much larger than it.

The receptor was isolated from a human donor in good health. The sequence links TRBV18 to TRBJ1-5; the D gene lacks a confident call. Specimen: CD4+ T cells from PBMCs, cultured in vitro. The DNA is as follows: TGTGCCAGCTCTTCATATAGCAATCAGCCCCAGCATTTT. This yields the protein CASSSYSNQPQHF.